Each of the 2 T cell receptor beta chains below was sequenced from the same sample in a study of identical twins (dated by TCRdb to 2016 to 2018). Library construction relied on 5' RACE. Reads for this sample came from an Illumina HiSeq 2000. TCRdb reprocessing: public reads trimmed at Q25 with fastp, clones called with MiXCR, in-frame beta chains kept. CDR3 protein duplicates are merged, each entry listing the most common genes and DNA. This sample comprises around 95,000 distinct CDR3 sequences, 5.9% of them detected only once. The ten largest account for approximately 12% of the sample. The sample was memory T cells sorted from blood. The cell subset or site tag for this specimen amounts to: CD45RO+ enriched T cells. The receptors were sampled from a woman aged 45-65 years in good health.

This clonotype was seen once. V is TRBV24-1 and J is TRBJ2-3; 7 positions match TRBD1. Germline-derived CDR1 and CDR2 are KGHDR and SFDVKD. The CDR3 totals 15 residues. Trimming took 3 bases from V and 3 from J; bases not matched to a gene: 5. The CDR3 loop reads CATSDKGAGTDTQYF. Here the CDR3 DNA reads TGTGCCACCAGTGATAAGGGGGCTGGGACAGATACGCAGTATTTT.

This clonotype was detected a few times. The chain is built from TRBV5-1 and TRBJ2-5, with TRBD2 matching over 7 bases. Germline V CDR1 and CDR2: SGHRS, YFSETQ. With 1 base clipped from V and 4 bases from J, the junction kept 10 bases outside the gene matches. The CDR3 length is 16 residues. CDR3 sequence: CASSLNPAGVRETQYF. In nucleotides, the CDR3 is TGCGCCAGCAGCTTGAACCCGGCGGGAGTTAGAGAGACCCAGTACTTC.